These 7 T cell receptor beta chains were all obtained from the same sample, sequenced in a study of T cell responses to AZD1222 COVID-19 vaccine. Data came from immunoSEQ multiplex PCR; TCRdb stores just in-frame clones and leaves some out. The sample includes around 80,000 clones, more than 85% of them seen just once. The starting material was peripheral blood, obtained 28 days after the second AZD1222 dose. These receptors came from an adult who received the AZD1222 COVID-19 vaccine.

This chain joins TRBV6-1 and TRBJ1-5; D ambiguous. V was cut by 8 bases and J by 0 bases, with 14 bases left in between. The V gene's germline CDR1 is MNHNS and CDR2 SASEGT. CDR3 size: 15 residues. CDR3 sequence: CASERQHLSNQPQHF. CDR3 bases: TGTGCCAGCGAGAGGCAGCATCTTAGCAATCAGCCCCAGCATTTT.

The rearrangement links TRBV3-1 (or the pseudogene TRBV3-2) to TRBJ1-6; 8 positions agree with TRBD1. Germline CDR1 reads LGHDT; CDR2 reads YNNKEL (reference sequence). The CDR3 length is 16 residues. Losses at the gene ends were 4 bases for V and 8 bases for J; bases not matched to a gene: 10. Here the CDR3 DNA reads TGTGCCAGCAGCCCAAATCGGCAGGGGGCTTATTCACCCCTCCACTTT. Translating gives CASSPNRQGAYSPLHF.

The chain carries TRBV19 and TRBJ1-5, with D perhaps TRBD1 (5 bases). The CDR3 loop spans 15 amino acids. CDR1 LNHDA and CDR2 SQIVND come from the germline V gene (reference sequence). The V end lost 0 bases, the J end lost 7 bases, and 13 bases lay between the germline ends. CDR3 nucleotide sequence: TGTGCCAGTAGTATAGATCGGGGGAGGAGGCAGCCCCAGCATTTT. Translating it yields CASSIDRGRRQPQHF.

This chain links TRBV5-1 with TRBJ1-5, with TRBD1 as a possible D gene (5 bases). V lost 3 bases and J 2 bases, leaving 12 bases between the germline ends. CDR1 SGHRS and CDR2 YFSETQ come from the germline V gene. This CDR3 is 15 amino acids long. CDR3 in amino acids: CASSSGGVGNQPQHF. The CDR3 DNA reads TGCGCCAGCAGCTCCGGGGGGGTAGGCAATCAGCCCCAGCATTTT. Full variable domain (remainder filled in from reference TRBV5-1 and TRBJ1-5): KAGVTQTPRYLIKTRGQQVTLSCSPISGHRSVSWYQQTPGQGLQFLFEYFSETQRNKGNFPGRFSGRQFSNSRSEMNVSTLELGDSALYLCASSSGGVGNQPQHFGDGTRLSIL.

The rearrangement uses TRBV10-3 and TRBJ2-2, with 15 bases that match TRBD2. This CDR3 is 17 amino acids long. The germline V gene encodes CDR1 ENHRY and CDR2 SYGVKD. V was clipped by 3 bases and J by 7 bases; unmatched bases: 6. CDR3 loop: CAISDGLAGGPDGELFF. The CDR3 DNA follows: TGTGCCATCAGTGATGGACTAGCGGGAGGGCCGGACGGGGAGCTGTTTTTT.

This chain joins TRBV28 and TRBJ2-1; TRBD2 aligns across 8 bases. With V trimmed by 5 bases and J by 1 base, 4 bases remained unmatched. Germline V gene lookup returns CDR1 MDHEN and CDR2 SYDVKM. This CDR3 comprises 15 residues. DNA of the CDR3: TGTGCCAGCAGTCGCGCGGGAGGATCCTACAATGAGCAGTTCTTC. It translates to CASSRAGGSYNEQFF.

The rearrangement uses TRBV24-1 and TRBJ1-2; TRBD1 matches 7 bases. Per the germline V gene, CDR1 is KGHDR and CDR2 is SFDVKD. The trim removed 1 base at V and 4 bases at J, leaving 2 bases unmatched. There are 14 residues in the CDR3. This CDR3 reads CATSDLNRGYGYTF. DNA of the CDR3: TGTGCCACCAGTGATTTAAACAGGGGCTATGGCTACACCTTC.